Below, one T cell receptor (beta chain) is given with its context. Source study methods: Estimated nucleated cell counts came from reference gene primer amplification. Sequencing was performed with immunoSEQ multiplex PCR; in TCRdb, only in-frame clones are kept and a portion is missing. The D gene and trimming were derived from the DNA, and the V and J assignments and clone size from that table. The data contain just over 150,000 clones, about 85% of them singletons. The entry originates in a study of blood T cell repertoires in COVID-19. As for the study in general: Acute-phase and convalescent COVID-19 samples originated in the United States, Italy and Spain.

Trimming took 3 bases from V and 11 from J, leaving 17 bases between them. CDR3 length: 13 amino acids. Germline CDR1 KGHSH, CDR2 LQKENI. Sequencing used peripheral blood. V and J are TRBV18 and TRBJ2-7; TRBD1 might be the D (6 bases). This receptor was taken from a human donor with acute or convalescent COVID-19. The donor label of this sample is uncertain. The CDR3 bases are TGTGCCAGCTCACCCACTGACAGGCCCCCAAAGTACTTC. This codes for CASSPTDRPPKYF.